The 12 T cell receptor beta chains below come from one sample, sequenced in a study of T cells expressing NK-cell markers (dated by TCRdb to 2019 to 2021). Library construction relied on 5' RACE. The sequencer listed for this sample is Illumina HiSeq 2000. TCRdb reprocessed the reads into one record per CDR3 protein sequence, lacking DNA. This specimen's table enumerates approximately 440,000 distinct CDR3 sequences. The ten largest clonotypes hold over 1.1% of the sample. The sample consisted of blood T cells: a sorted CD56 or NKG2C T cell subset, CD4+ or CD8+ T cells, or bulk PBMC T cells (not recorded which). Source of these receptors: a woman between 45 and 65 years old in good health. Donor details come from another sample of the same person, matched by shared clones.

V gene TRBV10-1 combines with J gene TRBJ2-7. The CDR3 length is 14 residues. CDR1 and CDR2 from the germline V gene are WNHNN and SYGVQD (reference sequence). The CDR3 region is CASLVRRSSYEQYF.

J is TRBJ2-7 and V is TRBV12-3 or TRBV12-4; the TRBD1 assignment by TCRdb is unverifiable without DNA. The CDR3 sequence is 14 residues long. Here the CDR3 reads CASSPGDRGNEQYF.

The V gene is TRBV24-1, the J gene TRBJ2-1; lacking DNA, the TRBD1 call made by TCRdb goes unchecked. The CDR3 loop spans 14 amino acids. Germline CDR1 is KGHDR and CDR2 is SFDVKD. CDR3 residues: CATSERDRGTEQFF.

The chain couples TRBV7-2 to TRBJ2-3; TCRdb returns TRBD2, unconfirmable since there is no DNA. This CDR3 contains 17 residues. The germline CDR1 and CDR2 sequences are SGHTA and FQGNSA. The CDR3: CASSLASGLGLADTQYF.

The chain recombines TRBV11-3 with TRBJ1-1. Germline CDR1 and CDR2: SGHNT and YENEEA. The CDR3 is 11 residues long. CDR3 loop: CASSLISEAFF.

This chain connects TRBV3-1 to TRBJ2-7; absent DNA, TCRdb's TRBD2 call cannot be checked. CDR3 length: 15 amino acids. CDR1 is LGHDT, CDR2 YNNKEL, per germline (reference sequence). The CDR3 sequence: CASSQVAHQSYEQYF.

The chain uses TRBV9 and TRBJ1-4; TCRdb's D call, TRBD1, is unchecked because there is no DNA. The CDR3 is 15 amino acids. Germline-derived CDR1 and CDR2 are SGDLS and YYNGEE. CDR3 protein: CASSALDRDRQKLFF.

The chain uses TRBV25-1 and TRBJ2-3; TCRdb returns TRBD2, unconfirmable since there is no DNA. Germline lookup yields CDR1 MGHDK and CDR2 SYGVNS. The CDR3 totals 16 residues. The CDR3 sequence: CASSEFGTSALDTQYF.

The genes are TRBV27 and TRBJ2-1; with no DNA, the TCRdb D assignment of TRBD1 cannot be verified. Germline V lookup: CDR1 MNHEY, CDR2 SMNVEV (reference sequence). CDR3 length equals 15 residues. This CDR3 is CASKPGTGGHAEQFF.

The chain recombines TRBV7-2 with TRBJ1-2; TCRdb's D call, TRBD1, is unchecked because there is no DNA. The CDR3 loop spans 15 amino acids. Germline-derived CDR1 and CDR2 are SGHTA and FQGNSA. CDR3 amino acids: CASSPGPGANYGYTF.

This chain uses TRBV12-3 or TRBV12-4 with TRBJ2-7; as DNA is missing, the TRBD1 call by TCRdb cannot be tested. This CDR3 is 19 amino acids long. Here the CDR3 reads CASSLPWGGESGISYEQYF.

The CDR3 here is CATSPGTSGELFF. J is TRBJ2-2 and V is TRBV24-1. CDR1 and CDR2 from the germline V gene are KGHDR and SFDVKD. This CDR3 region has 13 residues.